What follows are 17 T cell receptor beta chains derived from one specimen sequenced in a study of T cell repertoires in cytomegalovirus infection. Each CDR3 protein gets one entry after TCRdb re-called the reads with MiXCR. The table has approximately 910,000 distinct CDR3 sequences, approximately 31% seen once. Antigen specificity for these receptors is unknown. The specimen comprised cultured CD8+ T cells from PBMCs, sampled from culture after CMV antigen stimulation. These receptors were collected from a human donor in good health (CMV status not recorded). Some clones in this sample may be carry-over from other donors' samples.

On this clonotype itself: A read error may account for a junction end that differs from germline. This rearrangement joins TRBV12-3 or TRBV12-4 to TRBJ1-2, with 8 nucleotides matching TRBD1. This CDR3 spans 12 amino acids. This chain's CDR3 is CASTSGGTGYYF. The CDR3 nucleotides read TGTGCCAGCACATCGGGGGGGACAGGATACTACTTC.

This chain connects TRBV6-6 to TRBJ2-2; the match to TRBD1 covers 9 bases. Germline V gene lookup returns CDR1 MNHNY and CDR2 SVGAGI (reference sequence). V lost 0 bases to trimming and J lost 1 base; unmatched junction nucleotides: 6. The CDR3 runs 18 residues. The CDR3 sequence: CASSYSNPGQGNTGELFF. The CDR3 DNA reads as TGTGCCAGCAGTTACTCGAATCCGGGACAGGGGAACACCGGGGAGCTGTTTTTT.

This CDR3 reads CASRSPSTSGGEDTQYF. The CDR3 DNA reads as TGTGCCAGCAGGTCACCTTCGACTAGCGGGGGAGAAGATACGCAGTATTTT. This chain links TRBV7-9 with TRBJ2-3, with TRBD2 matching over 12 bases. Germline CDR1 and CDR2: SEHNR and FQNEAQ (reference sequence). V lost 6 bases and J lost 5; bases outside the gene matches: 12. The CDR3 covers 17 residues.

This clonotype was picked up many times. The chain couples TRBV7-2 to TRBJ1-2, with D unclear. Per germline, CDR1 SGHTA and CDR2 FQGNSA. The germline V and J ends were trimmed by 3 bases and 5 bases, with 16 bases remaining between them. The CDR3 covers 15 residues. CDR3 sequence reads: CASSFRFSTTYGYTF. The DNA for the CDR3 is TGTGCCAGCAGCTTTAGGTTCTCAACTACTTATGGCTACACCTTC.

The chain carries TRBV12-5 and TRBJ1-5; tentatively, D is TRBD1 (6 bases). Trimming took off 6 bases at V and 6 bases at J, with 9 bases between the two ends. CDR1 is LGHNT, CDR2 FRNRAP, per germline. This CDR3 spans 12 amino acids. The CDR3 is CASGEGGQPQHF. The CDR3 bases are TGTGCTAGTGGGGAGGGGGGTCAGCCCCAGCATTTT.

This clonotype was observed at least ten times. CDR3 nucleotides: TGTGCCAGCGGTCGGGGGAACACTGAAGCTTTCTTT. Amino acids: CASGRGNTEAFF. The V gene is TRBV7-9, the J gene TRBJ1-1; D is unclear. CDR1 is SEHNR and CDR2 is FQNEAQ in the germline V gene (reference sequence). This CDR3 has 12 amino acids. V dropped 8 bases and J dropped 1 base, with 8 bases sitting between them.

About this clonotype: Possible read error: a much larger clone is one base away. V is TRBV6-5 and J is TRBJ1-1, with a weak D call TRBD1 (5 bases). Deletions cut 5 bases from V and 7 bases from J, with 14 bases between. CDR3 length equals 13 residues. Germline CDR1 and CDR2: MNHEY and SVGAGI. CDR3 protein: CASSHRGDIEAFF. CDR3 coding DNA: TGTGCCAGCAGTCATCGGGGGGATATTGAAGCTTTCTTT.

This clonotype came up a few times. The chain recombines TRBV12-3 or TRBV12-4 with TRBJ1-2, with unresolved D. There are 14 residues in the CDR3. Trimming took off 4 bases at V and 4 bases at J, with 13 bases between the two ends. CDR3 DNA sequence: TGTGCCAGCAGTTCTCCCCAGCCGCCCTATGGCTACACCTTC. Protein: CASSSPQPPYGYTF.

Notes on this clonotype: Possible read error: a much larger clone is one base away. The chain is built from TRBV6-1 and TRBJ2-1, with TRBD2 matching over 11 bases. The junction had 5 bases not matched to a gene; V was cut back by 4 bases and J by 3 bases. The CDR3 contains 16 residues. CDR1 and CDR2 from the germline V gene are MNHNS and SASEGT. The CDR3 DNA follows: TGTGCCAGCAGTGTATGGACTAGCGGGTACTACAATGAGCAGTTCTTC. Amino acids: CASSVWTSGYYNEQFF.

This clonotype has a handful of counts. The chain links TRBV5-6 to TRBJ1-6; D possibly corresponds to TRBD1 (5 bases). Germline V gene sequence: CDR1 SGHDT, CDR2 YYEEEE. The CDR3 runs 15 residues. Trimming stripped 4 bases from V and 7 bases from J, with 15 bases between. DNA of the CDR3: TGTGCCAGCAGCCTGAAAGAAGAGGGGAATTCACCCCTCCACTTT. It translates to CASSLKEEGNSPLHF.

The table lists this clonotype with a count of one. The CDR3 is CASSEPRGGGAKNIQYF. The DNA for the CDR3 is TGTGCCAGCAGCGAGCCAAGGGGTGGGGGAGCCAAAAACATTCAGTACTTC. This chain joins TRBV9 and TRBJ2-4; D tentatively reads TRBD1 or TRBD2 (5 bases each). Trimming stripped 3 bases from V and 0 bases from J, with 16 bases between. The V gene's germline CDR1 is SGDLS and CDR2 YYNGEE. The CDR3 consists of 17 residues.

This clonotype was found a few times. The chain employs TRBV7-9 and TRBJ2-1; 9 bases match TRBD2. The germline CDR1 and CDR2 sequences are SEHNR and FQNEAQ (reference sequence). The CDR3 sequence is 18 residues long. Trimming cost V 4 bases and J 0 bases; bases outside gene matches: 10. CDR3 in amino acids: CASSSERGRGGSYNEQFF. The CDR3 DNA follows: TGTGCCAGCAGCTCGGAACGTGGGCGGGGGGGCTCCTACAATGAGCAGTTCTTC.

Comments on this clonotype: This CDR3 is missing its conserved last phenylalanine or tryptophan, likely due to a read error. The chain joins TRBV12-5 to TRBJ2-5; TRBD1 is a possible D gene (5 bases). The CDR3 length is 14 residues. CDR1 and CDR2 (germline): LGHNT, FRNRAP. With 6 bases removed from V and 2 bases from J, the gap between germline ends came to 13 bases. The CDR3 is CASGQETDQETQYS. DNA of the CDR3: TGTGCTAGTGGCCAAGAGACAGATCAAGAGACCCAGTACTCC.

The V and J genes are TRBV25-1 and TRBJ1-5, with 9 bases lining up with TRBD1. V shed 5 bases, J shed 7 bases, and the junction held 6 bases outside the gene matches. CDR3 length: 14 residues. Germline lookup yields CDR1 MGHDK and CDR2 SYGVNS. CDR3 nucleotide sequence: TGTGCCAGCAGTAAGACAGGGGGTCGACAGCCCCAGCATTTT. This codes for CASSKTGGRQPQHF.

This clonotype was counted between two and nine times. This chain uses TRBV6-2 or TRBV6-3 with TRBJ2-1; 9 bases fit TRBD2. V trimming: 8 bases; J trimming: 8 bases; junction bases outside the gene matches: 10. This CDR3 contains 14 residues. CDR1 is MNHEY and CDR2 is SVGEGT in the germline V gene. The CDR3 reads CASSSGDLTDEQFF. In DNA form, the CDR3 reads TGTGCCAGCTCTAGCGGGGACCTGACGGATGAGCAGTTCTTC.

Of note for this clonotype: A read error may explain this, as a much larger clone is one base away. The genes are TRBV7-2 and TRBJ2-1; perhaps D is TRBD1 or TRBD2 (6 bases each). Between the trimmed V and J ends, which lost 5 bases and 8 bases, there was a span of 19 bases. CDR1 and CDR2 (germline): SGHTA, FQGNSA. This CDR3 is 15 amino acids long. As DNA, the CDR3 is TGTGCCAGCAGCCAATACACGGGGGCTTGGTATGAGCAGTTCTTC. The encoded protein is CASSQYTGAWYEQFF.

The rearrangement joins TRBV7-9 to TRBJ2-3; TRBD2 aligns across 11 bases. The V gene's germline CDR1 is SEHNR and CDR2 FQNEAQ (reference sequence). The J segment lost 0 bases and the V segment lost 1 base, leaving 9 bases of the junction unmatched. The CDR3 loop spans 19 amino acids. For the CDR3, the DNA is TGTGCCAGCAGCTTAGGAGTGACTAGCGGGGAAACTAGCACAGATACGCAGTATTTT. Encoded protein: CASSLGVTSGETSTDTQYF.